The present T cell receptor (beta chain) was sequenced within a study of radiotherapy plus CTLA-4 blockade in lung cancer. Study in general: There were objective responses in approximately 19% of patients, and over 25% had disease control.

Each patient with chemo-refractory metastatic non-small-cell lung cancer was treated with focal radiation plus CTLA-4 blockade using ipilimumab. Produced via immunoSEQ multiplex PCR; TCRdb's table is partial and in-frame only. Of some 49,000 clones in the sample, more than 75% were seen once. The source was peripheral blood, collected from a patient treated with radiotherapy plus ipilimumab. The source is a human donor with non-small cell lung cancer whose response to radiotherapy plus ipilimumab could not be evaluated.

The CDR3 sequence: CASSHTGGNQPQHF. CDR3 bases: TGTGCCAGCAGCCATACAGGGGGAAATCAGCCCCAGCATTTT. This chain uses TRBV7-9 with TRBJ1-5; TRBD1 agrees at 8 bases. V lost 5 bases and J lost 4; bases outside the gene matches: 4. The CDR3 consists of 14 residues. The germline V gene has CDR1 SEHNR and CDR2 FQNEAQ (reference sequence).